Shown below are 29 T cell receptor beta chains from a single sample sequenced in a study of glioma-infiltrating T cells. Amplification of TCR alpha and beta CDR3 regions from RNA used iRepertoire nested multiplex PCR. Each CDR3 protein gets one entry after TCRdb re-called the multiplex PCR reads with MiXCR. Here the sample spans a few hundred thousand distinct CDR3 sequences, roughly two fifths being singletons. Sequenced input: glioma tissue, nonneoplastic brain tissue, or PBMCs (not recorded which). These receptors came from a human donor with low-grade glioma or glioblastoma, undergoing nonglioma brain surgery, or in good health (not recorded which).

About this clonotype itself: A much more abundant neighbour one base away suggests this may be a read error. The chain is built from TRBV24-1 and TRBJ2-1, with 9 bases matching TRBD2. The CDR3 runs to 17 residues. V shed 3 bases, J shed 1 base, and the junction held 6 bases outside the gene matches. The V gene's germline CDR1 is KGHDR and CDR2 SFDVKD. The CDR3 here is CATSDRRTSASYNEQFF. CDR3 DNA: TGTGCCACCAGTGATCGACGGACTAGCGCATCCTACAATGAGCAGTTCTTC.

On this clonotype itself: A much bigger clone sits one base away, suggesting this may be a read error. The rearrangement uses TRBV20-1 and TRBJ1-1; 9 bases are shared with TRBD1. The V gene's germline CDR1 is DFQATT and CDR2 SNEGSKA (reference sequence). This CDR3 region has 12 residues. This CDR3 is CNAFGTGPEAFF. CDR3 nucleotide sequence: TGCAATGCTTTCGGGACAGGGCCTGAAGCTTTCTTT.

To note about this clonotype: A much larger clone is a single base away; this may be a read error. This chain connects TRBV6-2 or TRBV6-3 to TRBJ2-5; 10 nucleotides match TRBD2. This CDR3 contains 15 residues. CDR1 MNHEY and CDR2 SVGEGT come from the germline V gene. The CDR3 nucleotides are TGTGCCAGCAGTTACTCGGCTAGCGGGAGTGAGAGCCAGTACTTC. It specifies CASSYSASGSESQYF.

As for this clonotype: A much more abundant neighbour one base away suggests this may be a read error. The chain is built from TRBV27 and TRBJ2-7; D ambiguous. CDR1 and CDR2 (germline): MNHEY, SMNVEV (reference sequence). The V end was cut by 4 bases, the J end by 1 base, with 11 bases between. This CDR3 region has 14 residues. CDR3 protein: CASSSLFRSYEQYF. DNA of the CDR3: TGTGCCAGCAGTTCGTTGTTTAGGTCCTACGAGCAGTACTTC.

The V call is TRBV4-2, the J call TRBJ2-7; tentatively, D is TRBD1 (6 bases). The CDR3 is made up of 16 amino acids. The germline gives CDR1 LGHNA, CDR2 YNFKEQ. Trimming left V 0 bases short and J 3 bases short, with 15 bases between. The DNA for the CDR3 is TGTGCCAGCAGCCAAGAGGGTCCAGGGGTCGGCTACGAGCAGTACTTC. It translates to CASSQEGPGVGYEQYF.

The CDR3 nucleotides read TGTGCCAGTAGTAAGGCCCGGACTGAAGCTTTCTTT. This encodes CASSKARTEAFF. The rearrangement joins TRBV19 to TRBJ1-1, with D hard to call. Germline lookup yields CDR1 LNHDA and CDR2 SQIVND (reference sequence). The V end lost 4 bases, the J end lost 5 bases, and 8 bases lay between the germline ends. The CDR3 is made up of 12 amino acids.

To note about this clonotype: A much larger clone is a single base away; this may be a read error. CDR3 residues: CSARDPWGQGNTEAFF. In nucleotides, the CDR3 is TGCAGTGCTAGAGATCCTTGGGGACAGGGGAACACTGAAGCTTTCTTT. This chain connects TRBV20-1 to TRBJ1-1; 9 bases agree with TRBD1. After removal of 0 bases from V and 1 base from J, the junction contained 6 bases not matched to a gene. The CDR3 totals 16 residues. Germline CDR1 is DFQATT and CDR2 is SNEGSKA (reference sequence).

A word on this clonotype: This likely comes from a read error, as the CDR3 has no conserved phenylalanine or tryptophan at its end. The CDR3 here is CSATRDLYNEQFL. In DNA, the CDR3 is TGCAGTGCTACCCGGGACTTGTACAATGAGCAGTTCCTC. The chain recombines TRBV20-1 with TRBJ2-1, with TRBD2 as a possible D gene (6 bases). Trimming stripped 4 bases from V and 4 bases from J, with 11 bases between. The length of the CDR3 is 13 residues. From germline, CDR1 is DFQATT and CDR2 SNEGSKA (reference sequence).

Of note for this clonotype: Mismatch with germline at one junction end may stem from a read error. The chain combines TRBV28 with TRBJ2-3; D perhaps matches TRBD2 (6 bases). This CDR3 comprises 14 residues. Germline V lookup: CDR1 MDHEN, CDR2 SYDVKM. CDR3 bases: TGTGCCAGCGGTTTCCGGACTACCACAGATACGCAGTATTTT. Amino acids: CASGFRTTTDTQYF.

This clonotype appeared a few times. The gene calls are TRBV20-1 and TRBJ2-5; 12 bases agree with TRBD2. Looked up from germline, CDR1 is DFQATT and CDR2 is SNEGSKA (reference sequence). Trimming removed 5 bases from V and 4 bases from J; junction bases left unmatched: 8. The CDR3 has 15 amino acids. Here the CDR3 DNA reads TGCAGTGCTGAGGGACTAGCGGGCCTGGTAGAGACCCAGTACTTC. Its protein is CSAEGLAGLVETQYF.

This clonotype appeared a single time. In nucleotides, the CDR3 is TGTGCCAGCAGTTACACTAGCGGGAGGAATGAGCAGTTCTTC. It is translated as CASSYTSGRNEQFF. The gene calls are TRBV27 and TRBJ2-1, with 12 bases matching TRBD2. From germline, CDR1 is MNHEY and CDR2 SMNVEV (reference sequence). After removal of 4 bases from V and 7 bases from J, the junction contained 2 bases not matched to a gene. This CDR3 is built from 14 residues.

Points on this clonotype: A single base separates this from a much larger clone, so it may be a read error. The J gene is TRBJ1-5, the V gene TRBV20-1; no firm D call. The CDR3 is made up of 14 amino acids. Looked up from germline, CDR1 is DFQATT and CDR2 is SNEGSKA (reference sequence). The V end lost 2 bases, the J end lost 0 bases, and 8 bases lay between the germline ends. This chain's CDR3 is CSARLDASNQPQHF. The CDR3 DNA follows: TGCAGTGCTAGACTGGACGCTAGCAATCAGCCCCAGCATTTT.

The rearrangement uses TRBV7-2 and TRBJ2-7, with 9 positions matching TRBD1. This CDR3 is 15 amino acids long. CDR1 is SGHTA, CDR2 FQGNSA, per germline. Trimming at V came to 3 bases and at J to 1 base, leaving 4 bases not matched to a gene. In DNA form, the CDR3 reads TGTGCCAGCAGCTTTTCCGGGACAGGGTCCTACGAGCAGTACTTC. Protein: CASSFSGTGSYEQYF.

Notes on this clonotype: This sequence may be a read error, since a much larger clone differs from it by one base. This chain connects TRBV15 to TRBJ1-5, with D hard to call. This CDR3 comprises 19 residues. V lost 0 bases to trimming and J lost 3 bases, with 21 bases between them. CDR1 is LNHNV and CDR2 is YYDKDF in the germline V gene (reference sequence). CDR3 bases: TGTGCCACCAGCAGAGATATCCCGGGGAGAGAGGGAATCAATCAGCCCCAGCATTTT. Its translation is CATSRDIPGREGINQPQHF.

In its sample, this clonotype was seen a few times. In DNA, the CDR3 is TGTGCCAGCAGACGCCTACTAGCGGGAGGGCCGGGGTCCTACAATGAGCAGTTCTTC. Amino acids: CASRRLLAGGPGSYNEQFF. The chain joins TRBV6-1 to TRBJ2-1, with 13 bases identical to TRBD2. V lost 6 bases, J lost 1 base, and 12 bases stayed unmatched. The CDR3 runs to 19 residues. From germline, CDR1 is MNHNS and CDR2 SASEGT.

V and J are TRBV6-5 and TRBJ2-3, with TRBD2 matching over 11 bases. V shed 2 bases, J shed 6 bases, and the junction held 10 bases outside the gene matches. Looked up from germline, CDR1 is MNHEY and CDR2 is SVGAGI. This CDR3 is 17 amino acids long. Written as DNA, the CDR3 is TGTGCCAGCAGTTACGCAATGACTAGCGGGGCCCCTGATACGCAGTATTTT. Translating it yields CASSYAMTSGAPDTQYF.

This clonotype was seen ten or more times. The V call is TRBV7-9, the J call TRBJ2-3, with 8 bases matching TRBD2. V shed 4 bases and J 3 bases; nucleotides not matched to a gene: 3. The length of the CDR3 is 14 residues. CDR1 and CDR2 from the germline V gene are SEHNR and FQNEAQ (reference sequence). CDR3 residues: CASSSSGSTDTQYF. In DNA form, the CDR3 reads TGTGCCAGCAGCTCAAGCGGGAGTACAGATACGCAGTATTTT.

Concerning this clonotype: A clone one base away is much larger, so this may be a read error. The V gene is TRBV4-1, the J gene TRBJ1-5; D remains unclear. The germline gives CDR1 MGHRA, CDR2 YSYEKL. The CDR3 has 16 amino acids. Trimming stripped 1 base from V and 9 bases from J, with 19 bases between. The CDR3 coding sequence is TGCGCCAGCAGCCAAGTAACCGGGCTGGCGGATTGGCCCCAGCATTTT. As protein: CASSQVTGLADWPQHF.

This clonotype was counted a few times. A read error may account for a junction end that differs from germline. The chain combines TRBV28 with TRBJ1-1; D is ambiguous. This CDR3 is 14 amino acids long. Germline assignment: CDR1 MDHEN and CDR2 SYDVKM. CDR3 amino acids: CASSLVAGNTKAFF. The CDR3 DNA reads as TGTGCCAGCAGTTTAGTGGCGGGGAACACTAAAGCTTTCTTT.

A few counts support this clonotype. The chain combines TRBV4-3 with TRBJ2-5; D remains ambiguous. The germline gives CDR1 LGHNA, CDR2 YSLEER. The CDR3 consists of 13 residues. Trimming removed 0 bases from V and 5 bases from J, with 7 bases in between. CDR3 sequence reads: CASSQDPRETQYF. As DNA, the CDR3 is TGCGCCAGCAGCCAAGACCCCAGGGAGACCCAGTACTTC.

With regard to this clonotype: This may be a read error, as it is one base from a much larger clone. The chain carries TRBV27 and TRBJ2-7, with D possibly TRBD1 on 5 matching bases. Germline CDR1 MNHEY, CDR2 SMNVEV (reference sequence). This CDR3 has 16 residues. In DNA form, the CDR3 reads TGTGCCGGCAGCTCACCTCCAGGGTGGTTGAGAGACGAGCAGTACTTC. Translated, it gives CAGSSPPGWLRDEQYF.

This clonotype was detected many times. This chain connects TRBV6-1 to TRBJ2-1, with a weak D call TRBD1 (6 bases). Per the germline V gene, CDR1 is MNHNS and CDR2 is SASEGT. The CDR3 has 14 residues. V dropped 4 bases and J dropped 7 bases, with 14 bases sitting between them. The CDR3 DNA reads TGTGCCAGCAGTGTTAGACCAGGGGAGAATGAGCAGTTCTTC. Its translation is CASSVRPGENEQFF.

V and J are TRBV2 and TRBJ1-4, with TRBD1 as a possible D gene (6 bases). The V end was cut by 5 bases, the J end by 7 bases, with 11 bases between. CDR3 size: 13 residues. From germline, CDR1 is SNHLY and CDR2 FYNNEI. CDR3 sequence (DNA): TGTGCCAGCAGTACACAGGGTTTTGAAAAACTGTTTTTT. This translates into CASSTQGFEKLFF.

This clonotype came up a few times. This chain's CDR3 is CASSSTVYSNQPQHF. The DNA for the CDR3 is TGTGCCAGTAGTTCGACAGTCTATAGCAATCAGCCCCAGCATTTT. The chain carries TRBV19 and TRBJ1-5; a weak D match, TRBD1 (5 bases). The ends were cut back, 5 bases at V and 0 bases at J, with 11 bases in the middle. The CDR3 covers 15 residues. CDR1 LNHDA and CDR2 SQIVND come from the germline V gene (reference sequence).

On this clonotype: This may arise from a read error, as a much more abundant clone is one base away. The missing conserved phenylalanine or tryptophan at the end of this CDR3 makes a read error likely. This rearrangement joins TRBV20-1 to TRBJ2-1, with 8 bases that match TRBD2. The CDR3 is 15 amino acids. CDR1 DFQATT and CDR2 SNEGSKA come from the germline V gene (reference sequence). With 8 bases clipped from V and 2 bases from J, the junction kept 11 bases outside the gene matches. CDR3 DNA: TGCAGTATACGGGAGGGCCCGCCTCCCTACAATGAGCAGTTCTCC. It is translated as CSIREGPPPYNEQFS.

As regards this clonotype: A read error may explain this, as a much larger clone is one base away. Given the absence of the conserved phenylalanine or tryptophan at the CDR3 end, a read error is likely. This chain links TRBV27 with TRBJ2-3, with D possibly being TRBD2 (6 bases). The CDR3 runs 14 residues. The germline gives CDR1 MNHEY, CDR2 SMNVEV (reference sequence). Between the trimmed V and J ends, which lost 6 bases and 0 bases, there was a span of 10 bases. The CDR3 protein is CASRGLTSTDTQYS. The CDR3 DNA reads TGTGCCAGCAGAGGACTAACTAGCACAGATACGCAGTATTCT.

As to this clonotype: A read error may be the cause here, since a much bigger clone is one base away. CDR3 DNA: TGTGCCAGCCGAGGGGTCTACAAAAACTACAATGAGGAGTTCTTC. This codes for CASRGVYKNYNEEFF. The rearrangement links TRBV27 to TRBJ2-1, with D perhaps given as TRBD1 or TRBD2 (5 bases each). This CDR3 spans 15 amino acids. CDR1 MNHEY and CDR2 SMNVEV come from the germline V gene (reference sequence).

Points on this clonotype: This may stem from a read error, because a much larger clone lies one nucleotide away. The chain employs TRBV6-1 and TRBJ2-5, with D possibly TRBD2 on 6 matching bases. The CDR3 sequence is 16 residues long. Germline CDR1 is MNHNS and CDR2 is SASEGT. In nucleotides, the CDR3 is TGTGCCAGCAGTGTCCAGACTGGAGGGCTGATAGAGACCCAGCACTTC. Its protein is CASSVQTGGLIETQHF.

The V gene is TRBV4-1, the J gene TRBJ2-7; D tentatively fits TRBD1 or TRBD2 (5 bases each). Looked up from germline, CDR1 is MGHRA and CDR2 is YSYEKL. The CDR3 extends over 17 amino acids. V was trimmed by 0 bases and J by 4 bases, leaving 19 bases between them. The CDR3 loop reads CASSQDGSPRDLYEQYF. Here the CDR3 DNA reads TGCGCCAGCAGCCAAGATGGAAGCCCCCGGGACCTATACGAGCAGTACTTC.